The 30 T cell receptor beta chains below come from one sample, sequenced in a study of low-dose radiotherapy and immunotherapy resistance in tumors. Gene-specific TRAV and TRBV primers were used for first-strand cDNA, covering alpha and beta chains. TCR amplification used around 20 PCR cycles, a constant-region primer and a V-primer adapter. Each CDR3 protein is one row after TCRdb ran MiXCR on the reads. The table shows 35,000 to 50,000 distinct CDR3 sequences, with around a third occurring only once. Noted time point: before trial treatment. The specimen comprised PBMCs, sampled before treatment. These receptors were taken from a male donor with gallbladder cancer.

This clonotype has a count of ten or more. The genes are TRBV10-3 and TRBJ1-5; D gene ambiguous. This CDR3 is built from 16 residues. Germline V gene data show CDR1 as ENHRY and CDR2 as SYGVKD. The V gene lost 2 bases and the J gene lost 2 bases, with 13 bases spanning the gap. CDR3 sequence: CAISEETSIGNQPQHF. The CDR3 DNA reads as TGTGCCATCAGTGAGGAGACCTCCATAGGCAATCAGCCCCAGCATTTT.

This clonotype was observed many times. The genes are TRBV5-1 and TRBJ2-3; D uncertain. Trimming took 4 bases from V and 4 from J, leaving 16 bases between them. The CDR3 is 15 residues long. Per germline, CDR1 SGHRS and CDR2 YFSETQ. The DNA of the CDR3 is TGCGCCAGCAGCAAAACGACCAGGTCTTCAGATACGCAGTATTTT. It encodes CASSKTTRSSDTQYF.

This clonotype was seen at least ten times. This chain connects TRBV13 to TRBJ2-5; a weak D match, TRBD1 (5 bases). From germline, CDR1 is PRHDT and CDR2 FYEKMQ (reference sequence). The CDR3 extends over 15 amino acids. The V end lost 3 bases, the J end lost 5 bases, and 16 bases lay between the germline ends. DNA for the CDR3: TGTGCCAGCAGCTTCGAGCGTTCAAGGGGTGAGACCCAGTACTTC. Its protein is CASSFERSRGETQYF.

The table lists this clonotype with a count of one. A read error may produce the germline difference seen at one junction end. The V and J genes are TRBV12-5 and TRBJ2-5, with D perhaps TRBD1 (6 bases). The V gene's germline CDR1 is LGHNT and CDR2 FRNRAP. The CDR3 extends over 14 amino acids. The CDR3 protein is CASGSRTAQVTQYF. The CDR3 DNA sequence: TGTGCTAGTGGTTCGAGGACAGCCCAAGTGACCCAGTACTTC.

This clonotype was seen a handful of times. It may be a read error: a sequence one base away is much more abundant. The CDR3 nucleotides are TGCAGTGCTAGAGATCCCATCCGGGAGAGCACAGATACGCAGTGTTTT. This codes for CSARDPIRESTDTQCF. The chain has TRBV20-1 and TRBJ2-3; tentatively, D is TRBD2 (6 bases). Per germline, CDR1 DFQATT and CDR2 SNEGSKA (reference sequence). There are 16 residues in the CDR3.

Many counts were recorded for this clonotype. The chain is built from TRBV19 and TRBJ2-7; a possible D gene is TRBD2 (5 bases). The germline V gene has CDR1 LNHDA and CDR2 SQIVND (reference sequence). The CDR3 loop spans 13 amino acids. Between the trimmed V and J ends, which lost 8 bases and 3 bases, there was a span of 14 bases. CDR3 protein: CASGKLGSYEQYF. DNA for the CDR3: TGTGCCAGTGGAAAACTAGGCAGCTACGAGCAGTACTTC.

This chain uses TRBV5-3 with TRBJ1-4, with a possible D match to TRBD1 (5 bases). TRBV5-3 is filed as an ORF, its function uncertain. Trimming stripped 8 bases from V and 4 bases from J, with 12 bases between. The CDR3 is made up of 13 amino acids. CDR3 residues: CASTFGGNEKLFF. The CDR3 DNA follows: TGTGCCAGCACCTTCGGGGGTAATGAAAAACTGTTTTTT.

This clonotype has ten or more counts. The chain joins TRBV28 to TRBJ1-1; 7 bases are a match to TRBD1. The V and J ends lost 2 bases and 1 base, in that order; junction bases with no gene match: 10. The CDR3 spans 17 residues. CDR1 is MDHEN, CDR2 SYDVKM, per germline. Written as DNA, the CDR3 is TGTGCCAGCAGTTTAACCGGCACAGGGGCCGAGAACACTGAAGCTTTCTTT. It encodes CASSLTGTGAENTEAFF.

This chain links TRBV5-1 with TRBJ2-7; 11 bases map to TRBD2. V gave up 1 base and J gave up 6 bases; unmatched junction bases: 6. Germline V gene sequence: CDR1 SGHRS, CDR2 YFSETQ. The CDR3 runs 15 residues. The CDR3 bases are TGCGCCAGCAGCTTGAGCCTAGCGGGAGGATCCGAGCAGTACTTC. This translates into CASSLSLAGGSEQYF.

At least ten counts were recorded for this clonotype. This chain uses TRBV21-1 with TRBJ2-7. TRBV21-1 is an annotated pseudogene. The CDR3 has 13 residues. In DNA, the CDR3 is TGTGCCAGCAGCCCAGGCAACAGCTACGAGCAGTACTTC. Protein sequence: CASSPGNSYEQYF.

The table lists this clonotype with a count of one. This chain's CDR3 is CASSPQGHEQFF. The DNA for the CDR3 is TGTGCCAGCAGCCCCCAGGGGCATGAGCAGTTCTTC. The chain uses TRBV14 and TRBJ2-1; D is perhaps TRBD1 (6 bases). Trimming took 4 bases from V and 8 from J, leaving 9 bases between them. Germline V gene data show CDR1 as SGHDN and CDR2 as FVKESK. The CDR3 has 12 residues.

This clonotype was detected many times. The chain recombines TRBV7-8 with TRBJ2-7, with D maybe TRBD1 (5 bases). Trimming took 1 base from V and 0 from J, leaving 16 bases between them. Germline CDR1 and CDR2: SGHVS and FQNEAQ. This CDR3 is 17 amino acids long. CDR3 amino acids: CASSLDPAGIFSYEQYF. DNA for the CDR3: TGTGCCAGCAGCTTAGATCCGGCAGGGATATTCTCCTACGAGCAGTACTTC.

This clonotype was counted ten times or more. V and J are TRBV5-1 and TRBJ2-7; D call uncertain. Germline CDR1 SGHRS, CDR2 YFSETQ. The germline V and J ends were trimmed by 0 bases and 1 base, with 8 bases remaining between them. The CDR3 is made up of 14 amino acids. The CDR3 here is CASSLEGISYEQYF. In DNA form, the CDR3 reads TGCGCCAGCAGCTTGGAAGGGATTTCCTACGAGCAGTACTTC.

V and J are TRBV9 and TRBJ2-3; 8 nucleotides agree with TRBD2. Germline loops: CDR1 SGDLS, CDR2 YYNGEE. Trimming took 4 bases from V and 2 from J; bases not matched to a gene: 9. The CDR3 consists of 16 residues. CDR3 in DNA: TGTGCCAGCAGCCCCCGGGGTAGCGGGGTCACAGATACGCAGTATTTT. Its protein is CASSPRGSGVTDTQYF.

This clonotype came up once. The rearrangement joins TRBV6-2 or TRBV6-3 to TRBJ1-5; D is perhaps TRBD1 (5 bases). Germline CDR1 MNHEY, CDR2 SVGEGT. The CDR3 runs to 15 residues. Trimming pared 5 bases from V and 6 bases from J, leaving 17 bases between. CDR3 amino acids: CASSELGGSGQPQHF. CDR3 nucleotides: TGTGCCAGCAGTGAGTTGGGGGGATCGGGTCAGCCCCAGCATTTT.

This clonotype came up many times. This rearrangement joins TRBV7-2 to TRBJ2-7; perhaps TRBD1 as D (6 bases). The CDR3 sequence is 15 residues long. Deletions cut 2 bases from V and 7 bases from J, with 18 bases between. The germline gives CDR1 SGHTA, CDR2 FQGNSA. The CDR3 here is CASSLLGHGIKEQYF. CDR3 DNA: TGTGCCAGCAGCTTACTGGGACATGGCATAAAGGAGCAGTACTTC. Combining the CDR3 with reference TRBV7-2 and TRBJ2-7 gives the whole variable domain GAGVSQSPSNKVTEKGKDVELRCDPISGHTALYWYRQSLGQGLEFLIYFQGNSAPDKSGLPSDRFSAERTGGSVSTLTIQRTQQEDSAVYLCASSLLGHGIKEQYFGPGTRLTVT.

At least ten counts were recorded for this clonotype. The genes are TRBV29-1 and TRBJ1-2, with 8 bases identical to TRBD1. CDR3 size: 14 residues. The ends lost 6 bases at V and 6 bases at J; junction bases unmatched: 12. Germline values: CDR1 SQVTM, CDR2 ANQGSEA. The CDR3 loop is CSVPTGGFRDGYTF. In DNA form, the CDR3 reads TGCAGCGTACCCACAGGGGGATTTCGTGATGGCTACACCTTC.

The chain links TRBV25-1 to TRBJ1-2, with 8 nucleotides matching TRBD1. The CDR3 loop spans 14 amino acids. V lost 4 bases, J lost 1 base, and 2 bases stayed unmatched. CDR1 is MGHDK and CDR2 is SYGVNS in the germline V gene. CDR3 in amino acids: CASSGTGFNYGYTF. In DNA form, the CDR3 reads TGTGCCAGCAGTGGGACAGGGTTTAACTATGGCTACACCTTC.

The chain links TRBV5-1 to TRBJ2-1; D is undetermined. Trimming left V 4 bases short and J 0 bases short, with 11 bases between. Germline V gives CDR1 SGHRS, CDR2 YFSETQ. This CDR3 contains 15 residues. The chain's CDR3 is CASSVEFISYNEQFF. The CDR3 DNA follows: TGCGCCAGCAGCGTGGAGTTTATCTCCTACAATGAGCAGTTCTTC.

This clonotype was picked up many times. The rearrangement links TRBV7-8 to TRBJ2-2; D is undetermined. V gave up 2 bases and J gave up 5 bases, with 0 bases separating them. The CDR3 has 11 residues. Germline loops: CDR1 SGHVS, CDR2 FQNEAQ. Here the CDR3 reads CASSLTGELFF. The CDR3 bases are TGTGCCAGCAGCTTAACCGGGGAGCTGTTTTTT.

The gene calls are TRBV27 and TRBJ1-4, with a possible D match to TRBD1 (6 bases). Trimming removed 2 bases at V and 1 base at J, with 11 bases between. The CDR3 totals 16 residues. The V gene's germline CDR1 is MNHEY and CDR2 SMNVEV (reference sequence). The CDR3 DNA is TGTGCCAGCAGTTTAAGGGGGAGGGGAACTAATGAAAAACTGTTTTTT. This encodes CASSLRGRGTNEKLFF.

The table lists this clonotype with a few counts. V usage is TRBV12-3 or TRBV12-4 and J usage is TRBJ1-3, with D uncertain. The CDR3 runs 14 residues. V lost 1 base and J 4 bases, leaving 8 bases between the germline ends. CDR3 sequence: CASSLDNFGNTIYF. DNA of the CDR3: TGTGCCAGCAGTTTAGACAACTTCGGAAACACCATATATTTT.

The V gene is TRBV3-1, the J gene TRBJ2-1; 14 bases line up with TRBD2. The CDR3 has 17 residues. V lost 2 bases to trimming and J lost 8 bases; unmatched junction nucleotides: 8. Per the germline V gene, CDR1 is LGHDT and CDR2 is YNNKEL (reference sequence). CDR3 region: CASSQPAGLAGAHEQFF. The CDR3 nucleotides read TGTGCCAGCAGCCAACCCGCGGGACTAGCGGGAGCCCATGAGCAGTTCTTC.

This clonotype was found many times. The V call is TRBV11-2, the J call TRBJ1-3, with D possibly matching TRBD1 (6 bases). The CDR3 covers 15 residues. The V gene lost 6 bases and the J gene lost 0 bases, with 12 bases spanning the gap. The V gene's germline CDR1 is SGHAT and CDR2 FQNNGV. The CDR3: CASRRGEGSGNTIYF. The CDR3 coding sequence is TGTGCCAGCAGGAGGGGGGAAGGCTCTGGAAACACCATATATTTT.

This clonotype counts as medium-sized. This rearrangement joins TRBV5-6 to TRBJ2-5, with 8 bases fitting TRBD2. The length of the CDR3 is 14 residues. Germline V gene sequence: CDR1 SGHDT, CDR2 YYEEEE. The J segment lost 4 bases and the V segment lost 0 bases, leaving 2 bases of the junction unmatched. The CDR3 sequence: CASSLVLAGETQYF. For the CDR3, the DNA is TGTGCCAGCAGCTTGGTTCTAGCGGGAGAGACCCAGTACTTC.

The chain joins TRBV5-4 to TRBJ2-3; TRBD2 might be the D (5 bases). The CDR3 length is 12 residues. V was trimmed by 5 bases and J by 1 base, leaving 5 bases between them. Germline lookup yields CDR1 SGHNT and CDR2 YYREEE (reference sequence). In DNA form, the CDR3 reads TGTGCCAGCAGGAGGGGCACAGATACGCAGTATTTT. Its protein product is CASRRGTDTQYF.

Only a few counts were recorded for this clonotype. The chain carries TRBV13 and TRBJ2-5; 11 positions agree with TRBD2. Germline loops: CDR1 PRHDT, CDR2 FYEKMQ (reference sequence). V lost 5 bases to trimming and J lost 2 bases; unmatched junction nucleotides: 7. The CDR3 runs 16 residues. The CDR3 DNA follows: TGTGCCAGCAGCACCTGGACTAGCGGGCTTCAAGAGACCCAGTACTTC. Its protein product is CASSTWTSGLQETQYF.

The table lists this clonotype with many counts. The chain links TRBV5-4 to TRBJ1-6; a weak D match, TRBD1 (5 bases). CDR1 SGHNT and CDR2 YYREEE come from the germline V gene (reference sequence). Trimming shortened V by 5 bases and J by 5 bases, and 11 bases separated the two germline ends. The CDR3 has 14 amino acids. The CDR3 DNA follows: TGTGCCAGCAGTAAAGGGGAGAATAATTCACCCCTCCACTTT. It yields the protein CASSKGENNSPLHF.

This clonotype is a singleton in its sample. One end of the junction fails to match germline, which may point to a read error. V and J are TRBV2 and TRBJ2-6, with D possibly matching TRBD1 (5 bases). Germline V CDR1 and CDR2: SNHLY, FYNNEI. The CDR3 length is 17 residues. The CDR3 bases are TGTGCCAGCAGTGAACAGGGTTCGGTCTCTTGGGCCAACGTCCTGACTTTC. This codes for CASSEQGSVSWANVLTF.

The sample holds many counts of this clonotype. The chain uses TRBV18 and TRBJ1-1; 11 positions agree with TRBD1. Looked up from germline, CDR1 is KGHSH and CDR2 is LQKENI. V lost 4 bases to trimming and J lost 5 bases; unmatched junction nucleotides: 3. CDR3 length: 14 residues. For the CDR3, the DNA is TGTGCCAGCTCACAAGGGACAGGGGGAACTGAAGCTTTCTTT. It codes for CASSQGTGGTEAFF.